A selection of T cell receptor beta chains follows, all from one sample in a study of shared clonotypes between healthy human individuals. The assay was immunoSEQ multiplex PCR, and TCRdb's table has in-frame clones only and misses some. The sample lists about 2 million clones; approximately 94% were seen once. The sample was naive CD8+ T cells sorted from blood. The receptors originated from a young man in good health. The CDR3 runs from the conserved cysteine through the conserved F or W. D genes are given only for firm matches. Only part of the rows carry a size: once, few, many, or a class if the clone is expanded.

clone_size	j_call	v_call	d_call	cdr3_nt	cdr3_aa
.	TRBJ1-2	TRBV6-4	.	TGTGCCAGCAGTACTCGGGCCGTGTCGGGCCTTGATGGCTACACCTTC	CASSTRAVSGLDGYTF
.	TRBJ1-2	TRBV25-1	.	TGTGCCAGCAGTGGTTGGGACAAGCCCCCTGAAGTCTATGGCTACACCTTC	CASSGWDKPPEVYGYTF
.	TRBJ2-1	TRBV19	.	TGTGCCAGTAGTATCACAGGTGGGGCCTACAATGAGCAGTTCTTC	CASSITGGAYNEQFF
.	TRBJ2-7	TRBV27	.	TGTGCCAGCAGTTTATCGTTTGGGGACAGCGGGTCCTACGAGCAGTACTTC	CASSLSFGDSGSYEQYF
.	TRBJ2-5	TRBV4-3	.	TGCGCCAGCAGCCAAGATCAAATCGGGGCCCAAGAGACCCAGTACTTC	CASSQDQIGAQETQYF
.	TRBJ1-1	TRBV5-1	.	TGCGCCAGCAGCTTGGGGGGTGAAGCTTTCTTT	CASSLGGEAFF
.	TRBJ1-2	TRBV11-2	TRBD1	TGTGCCAGCAGCTTAGCAGGGGGCGCCTATGGCTACACCTTC	CASSLAGGAYGYTF
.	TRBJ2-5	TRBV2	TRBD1	TGTGCCAGCAGTGAAACCGGACAGGGAGTGGAGACCCAGTACTTC	CASSETGQGVETQYF
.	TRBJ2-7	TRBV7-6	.	TGTGCCAGCAGCTCGACCCAATCTGGGGGCTACGAGCAGTACTTC	CASSSTQSGGYEQYF
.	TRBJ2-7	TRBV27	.	TGTGCCAGCAGTTTGAGGGACCCTGATTACGAGCAGTACTTC	CASSLRDPDYEQYF
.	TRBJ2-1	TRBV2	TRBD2	TGTGCCAGCATCTCGCGGGAGGCTAGCGAGACGGGTGAGCAGTTCTTC	CASISREASETGEQFF
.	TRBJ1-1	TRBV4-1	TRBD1	TGCGCCAGCAGCCCCCGGACAGGGGGCACTGAAGCTTTCTTT	CASSPRTGGTEAFF
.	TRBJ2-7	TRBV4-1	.	TGCGCCAGCAGCCAAACGGACACCCACGAGCAGTACTTC	CASSQTDTHEQYF
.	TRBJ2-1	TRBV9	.	TGTGCCAGCAGCTCGGACTTCAATGAGCAGTTCTTC	CASSSDFNEQFF
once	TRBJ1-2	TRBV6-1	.	TGTGCCAGCAGTGTCGCAGAGGCCTATGGCTACACCTTC	CASSVAEAYGYTF
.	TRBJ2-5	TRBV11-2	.	TGTGCCAGCAGCTCAGGGGACTCCATGGAGACCCAGTACTTC	CASSSGDSMETQYF
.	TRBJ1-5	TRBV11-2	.	TGTGCCAGCAGCTTAGGATCGGGTCAGCCCCAGCATTTT	CASSLGSGQPQHF
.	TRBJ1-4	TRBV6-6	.	TGTGCCAGCAGTTACTCGGAGGACGAAAAACTGTTTTTT	CASSYSEDEKLFF
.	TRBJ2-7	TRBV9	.	TGTGCCAGCAGCGTAGACTCTTCGTGGGCCTACGAGCAGTACTTC	CASSVDSSWAYEQYF
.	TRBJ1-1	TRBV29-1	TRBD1	TGCAGCGCTGGGACAGGGGCTGAAGCTTTCTTT	CSAGTGAEAFF
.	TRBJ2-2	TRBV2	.	TGTGCCAGCAGTGATGGGCTGACAGGGAACACCGGGGAGCTGTTTTTT	CASSDGLTGNTGELFF
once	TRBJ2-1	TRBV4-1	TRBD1	TGCGCCAGCAGCCCAGACCCCGGGACAGGGGACAATGAGCAGTTCTTC	CASSPDPGTGDNEQFF
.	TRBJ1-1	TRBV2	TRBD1	TGTGCCAGCAGTGAAATATGGGCAGGGGGCCCCACTGAAGCTTTCTTT	CASSEIWAGGPTEAFF
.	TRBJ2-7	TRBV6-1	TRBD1	TGTGCCAGCAGTGAATGGACAGGGACGGGTTACGAGCAGTACTTC	CASSEWTGTGYEQYF
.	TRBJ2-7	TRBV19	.	TGTGCCAGTAGTAAGGCTTCGAGCTCCTACGAGCAGTACTTC	CASSKASSSYEQYF
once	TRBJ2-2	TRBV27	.	TGTGCCAGCAGTTTAAGTGCTGGGGCTCAGGGCACCGGGGAGCTGTTTTTT	CASSLSAGAQGTGELFF
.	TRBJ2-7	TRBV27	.	TGTGCCAGCAGTCCCTACCGGGCCTACGAGCAGTACTTC	CASSPYRAYEQYF
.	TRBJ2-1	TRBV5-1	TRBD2	TGCGCCAGCAGCTTCGGGACTAGCGGCCTGGGGTACAATGAGCAGTTCTTC	CASSFGTSGLGYNEQFF
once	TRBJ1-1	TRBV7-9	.	TGTGCCAGCAGCTTAGTTTCTATTGGGGATGGACAGGAAGCTTTCTTT	CASSLVSIGDGQEAFF
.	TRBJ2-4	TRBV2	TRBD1	TGTGCCAGCAGTGATCCGGGACAGGGGAACATTCAGTACTTC	CASSDPGQGNIQYF
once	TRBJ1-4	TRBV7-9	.	TGTGCCAGCAGCTCCTTAACAGGGTTTAGTGAAAAACTGTTTTTT	CASSSLTGFSEKLFF
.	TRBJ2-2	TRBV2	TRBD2	TGTGCCAGCAGTGAAGTGGGACTAGCGGTGACCGGGGAGCTGTTTTTT	CASSEVGLAVTGELFF
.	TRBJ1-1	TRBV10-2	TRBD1	TGCGCCAGCAGTGAATTTGTAGGGGGCGCTCCCACTGAAGCTTTCTTT	CASSEFVGGAPTEAFF
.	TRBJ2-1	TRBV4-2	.	TGTGCCAGCAGCCCTAGTCTTGGGGTTGTCGATGAGCAGTTCTTC	CASSPSLGVVDEQFF
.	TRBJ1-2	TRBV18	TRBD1	TGTGCCAGCTCACCCCTTGACAGGGTTGACTATGGCTACACCTTC	CASSPLDRVDYGYTF
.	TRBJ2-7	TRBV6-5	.	TGTGCCAGCAGTTATGCAGGGGCCTACGAGCAGTACTTC	CASSYAGAYEQYF
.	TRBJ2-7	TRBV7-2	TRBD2	TGTGCCAGCAGCGGAGCGGGTAGCGGGGGGGACTACGAGCAGTACTTC	CASSGAGSGGDYEQYF
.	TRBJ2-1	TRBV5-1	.	TGCGCCAGCAGCTTGAGGTACGATGAGCAGTTCTTC	CASSLRYDEQFF
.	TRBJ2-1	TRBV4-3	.	TGCGCCAGCAGCCAAGATCCCGGAGAGGGAGGCAATGAGCAGTTCTTC	CASSQDPGEGGNEQFF
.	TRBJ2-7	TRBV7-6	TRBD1	TGTGCCAGCAGCTCCGGGACAGAAAGTTACGAGCAGTACTTC	CASSSGTESYEQYF
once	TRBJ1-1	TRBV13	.	TGTGCCAGCAGCTTAGGGCAGGGGATCACTGAAGCTTTCTTT	CASSLGQGITEAFF
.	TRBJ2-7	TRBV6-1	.	TGTGCCAGCACACCCCAAAAACTAGTGCACGAGCAGTACTTC	CASTPQKLVHEQYF
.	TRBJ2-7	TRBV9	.	TGTGCCAGCAGCCTAGGGACTCTCGGCTACGAGCAGTACTTC	CASSLGTLGYEQYF
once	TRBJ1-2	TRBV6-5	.	TGTGCCAGCAGTTCCGAGGAGGACTATGGCTACACCTTC	CASSSEEDYGYTF
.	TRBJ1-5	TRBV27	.	TGTGCCAGCAGCGACTTGGGAAATCAGCCCCAGCATTTT	CASSDLGNQPQHF
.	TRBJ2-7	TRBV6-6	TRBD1	TGTGCCAGCAGCCTAGACAGGGGTGGGAGCTCCTACGAGCAGTACTTC	CASSLDRGGSSYEQYF
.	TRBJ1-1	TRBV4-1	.	TGCGCCAGCAGCCCAGGACATTTAGATGAAGCTTTCTTT	CASSPGHLDEAFF
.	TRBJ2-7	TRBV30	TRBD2	TGTGCCTGGAGTGTATTTAGCGGGGGGGCCGACGAGCAGTACTTC	CAWSVFSGGADEQYF
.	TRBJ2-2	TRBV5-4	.	TGTGCCAGCAGCTTGTGGAACACCGGGGAGCTGTTTTTT	CASSLWNTGELFF
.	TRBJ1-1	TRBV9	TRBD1	TGTGCCAGCAGCGCACAGGGGGGCACTGAAGCTTTCTTT	CASSAQGGTEAFF
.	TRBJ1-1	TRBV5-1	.	TGCGCCAGCAGCTTGGAAATGGGATTGAACACTGAAGCTTTCTTT	CASSLEMGLNTEAFF
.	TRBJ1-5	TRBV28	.	TGTGCCAGCTCTTACAACCGGGCTCTAGAGGGTGGCAATCAGCCCCAGCATTTT	CASSYNRALEGGNQPQHF